The clone carrying this T cell receptor (beta chain) came up many times. The antigen is not known. The sample belongs to a study of CD8+CD57+ T cells in acquired aplastic anemia. Looking at the study overall: An average of roughly 3 ug of DNA was obtained from sorted CD4+ and CD8+ cells. General study findings and limits: With respect to CD8+ Simpson's diversity, patients and controls did not differ significantly. Shared by patients and controls, 25 to 30 CD8+ CDR3s were abundant in patients.

V shed 3 bases, J shed 8 bases, and the junction held 6 bases outside the gene matches. CDR1 is DFQATT, CDR2 SNEGSKA, per germline (reference sequence). CDR3 length equals 13 residues. Genomic DNA acted as the template from which TCR beta VDJ combination and CDR3 sequence profiling were carried out. MiXCR, applied by TCRdb to the reads, yields one record per CDR3 protein. The top ten clones hold under 8.5% of a sample with some 280,000 distinct CDR3 sequences, approximately 55% of them seen once. This chain joins TRBV20-1 and TRBJ2-1, with TRBD1 matching over 8 bases. This TCR derives from a human donor with severe aplastic anemia or a healthy control (not recorded which). The sample was sorted CD4+, CD8+, or CD8+CD57+ T cells (not recorded which) from PBMCs. The CDR3 DNA is TGCAGTGCTAGGTATGACAGGGGCCATGAGCAGTTCTTC. Translating it yields CSARYDRGHEQFF.